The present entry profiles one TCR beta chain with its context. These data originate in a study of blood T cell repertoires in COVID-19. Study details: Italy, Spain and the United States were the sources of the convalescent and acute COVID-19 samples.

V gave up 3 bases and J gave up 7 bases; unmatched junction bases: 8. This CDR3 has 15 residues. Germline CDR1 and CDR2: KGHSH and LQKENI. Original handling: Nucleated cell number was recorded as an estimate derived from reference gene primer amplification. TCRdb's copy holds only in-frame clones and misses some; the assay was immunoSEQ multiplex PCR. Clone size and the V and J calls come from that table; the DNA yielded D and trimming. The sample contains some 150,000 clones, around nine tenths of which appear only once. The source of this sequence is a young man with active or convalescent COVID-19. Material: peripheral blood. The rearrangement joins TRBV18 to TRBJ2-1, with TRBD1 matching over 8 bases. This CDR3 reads CASSPSTGERNEQFF. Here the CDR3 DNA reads TGTGCCAGCTCACCGTCGACAGGGGAACGGAATGAGCAGTTCTTC.